These 15 T cell receptor beta chains came from one sample sequenced in a study of tumor-infiltrating lymphocytes in primary liver carcinoma. Unsorted bulk tissue (roughly 17-34 mg) underwent RNA and DNA co-extraction. Researchers generated TCR beta cDNA from about 460 ng of total RNA, relying on a constant-region primer. Slightly modified ARM-PCR with three nested multiplex PCR rounds yielded TCR beta libraries. In the first two PCR rounds, TRBV1-TRBV30 forward primers were paired with a C-beta reverse primer, and each round lasted roughly 9 cycles. Using its own MiXCR run on the multiplex PCR reads, TCRdb lists one record per CDR3 protein. The repertoire holds more than 30,000 distinct CDR3 sequences, with roughly 80% as singletons. The source material was tumor-adjacent normal liver tissue. The source of these receptors is a man between 40 and 49 years old with primary liver carcinoma and hepatitis B virus infection.

The rearrangement joins TRBV11-2 to TRBJ1-1; no clear D. V was pared by 5 bases and J by 1 base, with 11 bases between. This CDR3 comprises 14 residues. Germline-derived CDR1 and CDR2 are SGHAT and FQNNGV. The CDR3, as DNA: TGTGCCAGCAGCCCCCTCTGGCCGAACACTGAAGCTTTCTTT. This codes for CASSPLWPNTEAFF. Filled out from reference TRBV11-2 and TRBJ1-1, the complete variable domain reads EAGVAQSPRYKIIEKRQSVAFWCNPISGHATLYWYQQILGQGPKLLIQFQNNGVVDDSQLPKDRFSAERLKGVDSTLKIQPAKLEDSAVYLCASSPLWPNTEAFFGQGTRLTVV.

A remark on this clonotype: One end of the junction is discordant with germline, which a read error may explain. V and J are TRBV6-5 and TRBJ1-1, with D perhaps TRBD1 (5 bases). The CDR3 is made up of 13 amino acids. In germline, CDR1 is MNHEY, CDR2 SVGAGI. CDR3 coding DNA: TGTGACAGCAGGGCGGCAGGACCGGGCGAAGCTTTTTTT. Translation: CDSRAAGPGEAFF.

The count of this clonotype is one. Given the absence of the conserved phenylalanine or tryptophan at the CDR3 end, a read error is likely. Because the CDR3's place on the DNA is in doubt, the DNA is left out and the CDR3 is given as listed by TCRdb. The chain has TRBV6-2 or TRBV6-3 and TRBJ2-1; the D segment call TRBD2 is taken from the table without a DNA check. The germline V gene encodes CDR1 MNHEY and CDR2 SVGEGT. Termini included, the CDR3 measures 16 amino acids. This CDR3 reads CASSYSPSGRADERFL.

This clonotype has only one observation. The J gene is TRBJ1-3, the V gene TRBV7-9; unclear D gene. Germline CDR1 is SEHNR and CDR2 is FQNEAQ (reference sequence). This CDR3 comprises 16 residues. V lost 5 bases to trimming and J lost 15 bases, with 29 bases between them. Here the CDR3 reads CASSPEAGPSGNTTYF. The CDR3 coding sequence is TGTGCCAGCAGCCCAGAGGCGGGCCCCTCTGGAAACACGACATATTTT.

Turning to this clonotype: Germline is not matched at one junction end, which may reflect a read error. The chain employs TRBV4-2 and TRBJ2-1; the D gene is possibly TRBD1 (5 bases). The CDR3 contains 14 residues. In germline, CDR1 is LGHNA, CDR2 YNFKEQ. CDR3 sequence: CTSSQDQGAGEQFF. The CDR3 nucleotides are TGTACCAGCAGCCAAGATCAGGGCGCCGGGGAGCAGTTCTTC.

The gene calls are TRBV6-2 or TRBV6-3 and TRBJ1-1, with no clear D. The germline V gene encodes CDR1 MNHEY and CDR2 SVGEGT. The CDR3 covers 14 residues. The CDR3 loop is CVSQRGWMNTEAFF. The DNA for the CDR3 is TGTGTCAGTCAGCGAGGGTGGATGAACACTGAAGCTTTCTTT.

This clonotype has just a few counts. A much larger clone lies a single base off, so this may be a read error. The V gene is TRBV28, the J gene TRBJ1-1; D remains ambiguous. The germline V gene encodes CDR1 MDHEN and CDR2 SYDVKM. CDR3 size: 14 residues. The CDR3 sequence: CASSFRRLNTEASF. CDR3 coding DNA: TGTGCCAGCAGTTTCCGACGCTTGAACACTGAAGCTTCCTTT.

Worth noting for this clonotype: A read error may be the cause here, since a much bigger clone is one base away. This chain uses TRBV7-3 with TRBJ2-7; 10 bases agree with TRBD2. The germline V gene has CDR1 SGHTA and CDR2 FQGTGA. The CDR3 is made up of 16 amino acids. The J segment lost 2 bases and the V segment lost 5 bases, leaving 9 bases of the junction unmatched. The CDR3 protein is CASSPKSGRVTYEQYF. The CDR3 region has the DNA TGTGCCAGCAGCCCAAAAAGCGGGAGGGTTACCTACGAGCAGTACTTC. Based on the CDR3 plus reference TRBV7-3 and TRBJ2-7, the full variable domain is GAGVSQTPSNKVTEKGKYVELRCDPISGHTALYWYRQSLGQGPEFLIYFQGTGAADDSGLPNDRFFAVRPEGSVSTLKIQRTERGDSAVYLCASSPKSGRVTYEQYFGPGTRLTVT.

Points on this clonotype: A junction end diverges from the germline sequence, so it may reflect a read error. The chain employs TRBV29-1 and TRBJ2-3; D gene unclear. Germline-derived CDR1 and CDR2 are SQVTM and ANQGSEA. The CDR3 totals 13 residues. The CDR3 nucleotides are TGCAGCGTTGGCCAGATTCGGGCAGATACGCAACATTTT. Residues: CSVGQIRADTQHF.

This clonotype was counted once. A junction end diverges from the germline sequence, so it may reflect a read error. This chain links TRBV6-1 with TRBJ2-1; D is possibly TRBD2 (5 bases). Germline lookup yields CDR1 MNHNS and CDR2 SASEGT. The CDR3 is made up of 16 amino acids. CDR3 DNA sequence: TGTGCCAGCAGTGAAGCTGGAGCGGAAGGCTACTATGAGCAGTTCTTC. Protein sequence: CASSEAGAEGYYEQFF.

The rearrangement joins TRBV5-4 to TRBJ2-1, with D possibly being TRBD1 (7 bases). The V and J ends lost 4 bases and 7 bases respectively, with 21 bases between them. CDR1 SGHNT and CDR2 YYREEE come from the germline V gene (reference sequence). The CDR3 is 16 amino acids. CDR3 DNA: TGTGCCAGCAGCCCCGACGGAGGGGGCTATGTTAATGAGCAGTTCTTC. It is translated as CASSPDGGGYVNEQFF. The whole variable domain, filled in from reference TRBV5-4 and TRBJ2-1, reads ETGVTQSPTHLIKTRGQQVTLRCSSQSGHNTVSWYQQALGQGPQFIFQYYREEENGRGNFPPRFSGLQFPNYSSELNVNALELDDSALYLCASSPDGGGYVNEQFFGPGTRLTVL.

This clonotype was counted ten times or more. This rearrangement joins TRBV4-1 to TRBJ1-4; 7 nucleotides match TRBD1. Germline lookup yields CDR1 MGHRA and CDR2 YSYEKL. CDR3 length equals 15 residues. V lost 3 bases and J lost 7; bases outside the gene matches: 8. The CDR3 coding sequence is TGCGCCAGCAGCCAGGGCAAGGGGGCCCGTGAAAAACTGTTTTTT. Its translation: CASSQGKGAREKLFF.

About this clonotype itself: Relative to the germline gene, one junction end is altered; a read error may explain this. The chain recombines TRBV4-2 with TRBJ2-6; the D is unclear. Germline lookup yields CDR1 LGHNA and CDR2 YNFKEQ. The CDR3 loop spans 16 amino acids. CDR3 residues: CASSQEVSSGVNVLTF. The CDR3 DNA sequence: TGTGCCAGCAGCCAAGAAGTAAGCTCTGGGGTCAACGTCCTGACCTTC.

J is TRBJ2-3 and V is TRBV30; 9 bases map to TRBD2. The CDR3 sequence is 15 residues long. CDR1 is GTSNPN and CDR2 is SVGIG in the germline V gene (reference sequence). J lost 5 bases, V lost 1 base, and 7 bases had no gene match. The CDR3: CAWSGNSGRVDTQYF. CDR3 DNA sequence: TGTGCCTGGAGTGGGAATAGCGGGAGAGTAGATACGCAGTATTTT. The full variable domain, completed using reference TRBV30 and TRBJ2-3, is SQTIHQWPATLVQPVGSPLSLECTVEGTSNPNLYWYRQAAGRGLQLLFYSVGIGQISSEVPQNLSASRPQDRQFILSSKKLLLSDSGFYLCAWSGNSGRVDTQYFGPGTRLTVL.

This clonotype is categorized as medium-sized. The genes are TRBV29-1 and TRBJ1-4, with 10 bases matching TRBD1. The germline CDR1 and CDR2 sequences are SQVTM and ANQGSEA. The CDR3 extends over 15 amino acids. V lost 7 bases and J lost 8; bases outside the gene matches: 13. The DNA of the CDR3 is TGCAGCGCCTCCGGGACAGGGGCCTGGGAGGAAAAACTGTTTTTT. It yields the protein CSASGTGAWEEKLFF.